This TCR beta chain was identified during a study of Graves' ophthalmopathy and Graves' hyperthyroidism. Using RNA transcripts, the TCR beta CDR3 regions were amplified. An opening RT-PCR round employed HTBI primers and preceded a second-round multiplex PCR. TCRdb itself ran the multiplex PCR reads through MiXCR, one entry per CDR3 protein. Counted here are almost 400,000 distinct CDR3 sequences, around 16% occurring once; the ten biggest clones make up about 1.4%. Germline lookup yields CDR1 LNHNV and CDR2 YYDKDF (reference sequence). The CDR3 contains 13 residues. The ends lost 8 bases at V and 4 bases at J; junction bases unmatched: 2. This clonotype was detected ten times or more. Uncontrolled infections, other autoimmune diseases, pregnancy or lactation barred patients from enrollment.

The sequencing sample was made of peripheral blood. The receptor was isolated from a woman in her late teens or twenties with Graves' ophthalmopathy. J is TRBJ1-5 and V is TRBV15; 10 positions agree with TRBD1. The CDR3 protein is CATQGQGNQPQHF. The CDR3 bases are TGTGCCACCCAGGGACAGGGGAATCAGCCCCAGCATTTT.